This T cell receptor beta chain came from a study of technical replicates of blood from several donors. Generated by immunoSEQ multiplex PCR, the TCRdb table keeps only in-frame clones and is missing some. The sample records approximately 76,000 clones, 80% to 90% being singletons. Germline V lookup: CDR1 SGHRS, CDR2 YFSETQ. This CDR3 comprises 18 residues. V gave up 3 bases and J gave up 1 base; unmatched junction bases: 5. V and J are TRBV5-1 and TRBJ2-2; 14 positions agree with TRBD2. Material: PBMCs. The sequence derives from a human donor in good health. Some clones in this sample may be carry-over from other donors' samples. This CDR3 reads CASSSPGTSGRNTGELFF. DNA for the CDR3: TGCGCCAGCAGCTCCCCCGGGACTAGCGGGAGGAACACCGGGGAGCTGTTTTTT.